The rows below give T cell receptor beta chains drawn from one sample of a study of T cells after yellow fever vaccination. TCRdb independently ran MiXCR on the 5' RACE reads; one entry per CDR3 protein. The sample records about 550,000 distinct CDR3 sequences, 15% to 20% being singletons. Sequencing was performed on PBMCs, taken 15 days after the yellow fever booster vaccination. These receptors were collected from a man aged 25 to 40 who received the YFV17D yellow fever vaccine. CDR3s include the opening cysteine and the closing phenylalanine or tryptophan. The order of the fields is J gene, clone size, V gene, CDR3 protein. Clone sizes are given selectively: once, few, many, or a class where the clone is expanded.

>TRBJ2-2|few|TRBV7-2
CASGTFGTGELFF
>TRBJ2-1|NA|TRBV19
CASSPRTAPGLDEQFF
>TRBJ2-7|few|TRBV18
CASSPPEGYEQYF
>TRBJ2-7|few|TRBV29-1
CSVMTEEAYEQYF
>TRBJ2-3|few|TRBV6-1
CASSPGTSVSTDTQYF
>TRBJ2-7|NA|TRBV29-1
CSAKGQSYEQYF
>TRBJ2-7|few|TRBV5-1
CASSLLVSSYEQYF
>TRBJ1-6|NA|TRBV5-1
CASRQGVDENSPLHF
>TRBJ2-1|once|TRBV29-1
CSVAQGLEDERQFF
>TRBJ2-1|few|TRBV20-1
CSASPPLSYNEQFF
>TRBJ2-7|NA|TRBV6-2/TRBV6-3
CASQTSSEQYF
>TRBJ2-3|NA|TRBV5-1
CASSLLAGGITDTQYF
>TRBJ2-1|NA|TRBV6-1
CASSRPGRPKQFF
>TRBJ2-2|NA|TRBV7-8
CASSFTTINTGELFF
>TRBJ2-3|few|TRBV29-1
CSCDMTSGGDTQYF
>TRBJ1-2|NA|TRBV30
CAWRRATQGYGYTF
>TRBJ1-1|few|TRBV4-2
CASSRGGGEKNTEAFF
>TRBJ2-1|few|TRBV7-2
CASSLEETTTYF
>TRBJ2-7|NA|TRBV7-2
CASNFMATGLYEQYF
>TRBJ2-7|few|TRBV27
CASRDTERNPYEQYF
>TRBJ2-1|few|TRBV7-9
CASLAGVNNEQFF
>TRBJ2-7|NA|TRBV18
CASSPGTPTYEQYF
>TRBJ2-1|few|TRBV7-6
CASSETSGSAYNEQFF
>TRBJ2-3|few|TRBV20-1
CSAGAGASTDTQYF
>TRBJ2-7|NA|TRBV7-2
CASSLASGTTYEQYF
>TRBJ2-1|few|TRBV9
CASSHPLGGYNEQFF
>TRBJ2-3|NA|TRBV4-1
CASSQGTGRTDTQYF
>TRBJ2-5|once|TRBV7-2
CASSQRSAETQYF
>TRBJ2-7|NA|TRBV12-3/TRBV12-4
CASSDRGSYEQYF
>TRBJ1-6|NA|TRBV3-1
CASSLAGQSDNSPLHF
>TRBJ2-1|few|TRBV30
CAWSRTANEQFF
>TRBJ2-2|few|TRBV5-1
CASSQAATGELFF
>TRBJ2-1|few|TRBV29-1
CSAASGRMGEQFF
>TRBJ2-1|few|TRBV5-1
CASTRDVRPVEQFF
>TRBJ2-3|NA|TRBV20-1
CSAPGGAGYTDTQYF
>TRBJ2-7|once|TRBV7-2
CASSLTGRQQYF
>TRBJ1-4|few|TRBV7-2
CASSLYAGNEKLFF
>TRBJ2-3|NA|TRBV5-4
CASSLDSADTQYF
>TRBJ2-2|NA|TRBV7-2
CASSRTSGSSGELFF
>TRBJ1-1|NA|TRBV15
CATSREGAGVWGTEAFF
>TRBJ2-5|few|TRBV29-1
CSVELAESQETQYF
>TRBJ2-7|NA|TRBV20-1
CSARDPSGSSNF
>TRBJ2-2|NA|TRBV7-9
CASSRTGGVVGELFF
>TRBJ2-7|many|TRBV20-1
CSARRPGSYEQYF
>TRBJ1-1|NA|TRBV5-1
CASSLGSANTEAFF
>TRBJ2-5|NA|TRBV20-1
CSARGLAVYQETQYF